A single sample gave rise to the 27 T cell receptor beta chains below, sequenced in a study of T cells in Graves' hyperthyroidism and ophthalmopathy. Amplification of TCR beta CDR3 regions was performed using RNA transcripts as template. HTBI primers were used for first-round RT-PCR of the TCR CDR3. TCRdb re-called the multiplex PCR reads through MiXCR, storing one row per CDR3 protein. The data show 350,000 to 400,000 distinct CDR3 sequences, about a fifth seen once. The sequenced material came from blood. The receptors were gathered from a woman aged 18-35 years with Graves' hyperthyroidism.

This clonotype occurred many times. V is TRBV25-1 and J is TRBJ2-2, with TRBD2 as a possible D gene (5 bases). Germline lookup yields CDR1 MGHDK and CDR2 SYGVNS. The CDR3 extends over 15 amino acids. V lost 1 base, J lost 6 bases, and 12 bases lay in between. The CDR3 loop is CASSESGVIAGELFF. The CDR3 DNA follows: TGTGCCAGCAGTGAATCCGGGGTTATCGCCGGGGAGCTGTTTTTT.

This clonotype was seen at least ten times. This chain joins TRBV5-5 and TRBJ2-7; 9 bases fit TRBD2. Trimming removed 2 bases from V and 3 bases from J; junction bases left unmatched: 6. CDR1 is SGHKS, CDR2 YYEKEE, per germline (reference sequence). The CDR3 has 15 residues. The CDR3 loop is CASSFSGGLLYEQYF. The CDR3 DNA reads TGTGCCAGCAGCTTTAGCGGGGGCCTTCTCTACGAGCAGTACTTC.

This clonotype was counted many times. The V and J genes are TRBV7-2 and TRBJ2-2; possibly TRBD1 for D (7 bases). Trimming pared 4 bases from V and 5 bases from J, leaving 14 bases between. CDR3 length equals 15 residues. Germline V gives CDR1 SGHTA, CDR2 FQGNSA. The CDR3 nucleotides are TGTGCCAGCAGCTCCTACAGGGGAGGTACCGGGGAGCTGTTTTTT. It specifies CASSSYRGGTGELFF.

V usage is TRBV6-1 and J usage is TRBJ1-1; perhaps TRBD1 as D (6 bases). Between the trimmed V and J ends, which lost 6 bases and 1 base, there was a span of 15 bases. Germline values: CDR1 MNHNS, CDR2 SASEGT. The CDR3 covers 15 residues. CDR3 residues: CASSLRGRENTEAFF. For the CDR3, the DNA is TGTGCCAGCAGCCTACGGGGGCGCGAGAACACTGAAGCTTTCTTT.

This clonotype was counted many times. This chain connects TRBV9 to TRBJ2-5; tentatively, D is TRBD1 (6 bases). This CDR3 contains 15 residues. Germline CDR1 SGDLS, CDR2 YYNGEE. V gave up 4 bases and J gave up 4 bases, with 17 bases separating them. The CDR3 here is CASSTRPQGAETQYF. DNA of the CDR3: TGTGCCAGCAGCACCCGACCACAGGGAGCAGAGACCCAGTACTTC.

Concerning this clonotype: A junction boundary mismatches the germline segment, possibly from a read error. The CDR3 region is CASRYSDRIRNYGYTF. The CDR3 DNA follows: TGTGCCAGCAGATACTCCGACCGTATCCGAAACTATGGCTACACCTTC. The V call is TRBV6-5, the J call TRBJ1-2, with D unresolved. Germline CDR1 MNHEY, CDR2 SVGAGI. The CDR3 runs 16 residues.

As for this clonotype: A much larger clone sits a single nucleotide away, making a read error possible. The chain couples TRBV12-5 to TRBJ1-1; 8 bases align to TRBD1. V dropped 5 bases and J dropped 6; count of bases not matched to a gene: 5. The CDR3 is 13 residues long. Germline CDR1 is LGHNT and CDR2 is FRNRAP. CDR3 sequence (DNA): TGTGCTAGTGGTGCCCTGGACAGGGCTGAAGCTTTCTTT. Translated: CASGALDRAEAFF.

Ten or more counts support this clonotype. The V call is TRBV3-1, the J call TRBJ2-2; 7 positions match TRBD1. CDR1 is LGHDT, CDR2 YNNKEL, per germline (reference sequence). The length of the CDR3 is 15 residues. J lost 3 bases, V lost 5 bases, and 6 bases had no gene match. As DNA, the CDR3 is TGTGCCAGCAGCTCAGGGACAGAATACACCGGGGAGCTGTTTTTT. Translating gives CASSSGTEYTGELFF.

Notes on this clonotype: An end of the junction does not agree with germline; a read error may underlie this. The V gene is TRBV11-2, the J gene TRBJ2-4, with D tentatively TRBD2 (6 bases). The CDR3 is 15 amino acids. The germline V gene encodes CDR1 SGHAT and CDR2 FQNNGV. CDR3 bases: TGTGCCAGCAGCTTAGATCAGACTAGAGGAAACATTAAGTACTTC. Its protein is CASSLDQTRGNIKYF.

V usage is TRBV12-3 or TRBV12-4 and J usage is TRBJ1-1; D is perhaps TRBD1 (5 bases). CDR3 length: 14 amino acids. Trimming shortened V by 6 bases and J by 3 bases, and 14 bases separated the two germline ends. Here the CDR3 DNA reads TGTGCCAGCAGCTGGGACTTCGGATACACTGAAGCTTTCTTT. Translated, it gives CASSWDFGYTEAFF.

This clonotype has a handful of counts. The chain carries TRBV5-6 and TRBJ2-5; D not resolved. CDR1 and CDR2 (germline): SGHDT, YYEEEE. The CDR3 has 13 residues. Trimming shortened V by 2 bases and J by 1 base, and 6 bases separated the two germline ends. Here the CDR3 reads CASSFGFQETQYF. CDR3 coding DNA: TGTGCCAGCAGCTTCGGGTTCCAAGAGACCCAGTACTTC.

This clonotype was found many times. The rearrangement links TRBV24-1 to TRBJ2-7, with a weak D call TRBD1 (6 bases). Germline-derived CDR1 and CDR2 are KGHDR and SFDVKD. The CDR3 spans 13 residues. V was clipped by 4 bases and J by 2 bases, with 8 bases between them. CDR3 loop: CATSDRGAYEQYF. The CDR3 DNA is TGTGCCACCAGTGACAGGGGCGCCTACGAGCAGTACTTC.

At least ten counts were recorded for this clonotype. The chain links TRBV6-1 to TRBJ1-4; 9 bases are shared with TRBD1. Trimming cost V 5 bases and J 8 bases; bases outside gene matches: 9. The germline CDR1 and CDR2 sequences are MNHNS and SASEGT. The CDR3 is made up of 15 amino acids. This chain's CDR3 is CASSPWTGAEEKLFF. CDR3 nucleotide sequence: TGTGCCAGCAGTCCTTGGACAGGGGCTGAAGAAAAACTGTTTTTT.

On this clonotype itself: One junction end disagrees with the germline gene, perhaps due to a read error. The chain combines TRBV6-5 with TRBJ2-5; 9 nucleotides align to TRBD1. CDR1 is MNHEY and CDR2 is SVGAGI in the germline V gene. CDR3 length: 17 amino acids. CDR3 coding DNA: TGTGCCAGCAGCTACTGGCGCCCCGGGACAGGGCAAGAGACCCAGTACTTC. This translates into CASSYWRPGTGQETQYF.

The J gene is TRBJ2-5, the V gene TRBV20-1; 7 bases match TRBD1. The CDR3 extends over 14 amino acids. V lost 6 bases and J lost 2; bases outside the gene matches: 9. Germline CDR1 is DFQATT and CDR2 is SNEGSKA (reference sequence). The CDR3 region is CSASVPGQQETQYF. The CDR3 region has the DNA TGCAGTGCAAGCGTTCCGGGACAGCAAGAGACCCAGTACTTC.

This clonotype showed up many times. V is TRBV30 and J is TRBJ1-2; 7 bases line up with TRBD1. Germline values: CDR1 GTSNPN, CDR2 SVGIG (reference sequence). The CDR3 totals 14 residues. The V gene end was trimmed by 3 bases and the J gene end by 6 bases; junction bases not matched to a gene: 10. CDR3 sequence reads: CAWSNQGGLNGYTF. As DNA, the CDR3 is TGTGCCTGGAGCAACCAGGGGGGCCTGAATGGCTACACCTTC.

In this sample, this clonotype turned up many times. The CDR3 DNA is TGTGCCATCAGTGACGCGACCCTGCTCGGGGAGACCCAGTACTTC. This sequence encodes CAISDATLLGETQYF. The gene calls are TRBV10-3 and TRBJ2-5, with no clear D. Germline V gene lookup returns CDR1 ENHRY and CDR2 SYGVKD. V lost 3 bases to trimming and J lost 5 bases, with 16 bases between them. The CDR3 consists of 15 residues.

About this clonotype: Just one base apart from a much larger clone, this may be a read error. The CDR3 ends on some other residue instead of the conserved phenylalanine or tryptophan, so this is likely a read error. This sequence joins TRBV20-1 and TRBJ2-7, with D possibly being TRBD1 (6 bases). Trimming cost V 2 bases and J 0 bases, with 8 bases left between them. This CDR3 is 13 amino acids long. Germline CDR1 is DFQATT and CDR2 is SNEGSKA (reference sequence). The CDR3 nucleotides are TGCAGTGCTAGACAGGGGACCTCCTACGAGCAGTACCTC. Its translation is CSARQGTSYEQYL.

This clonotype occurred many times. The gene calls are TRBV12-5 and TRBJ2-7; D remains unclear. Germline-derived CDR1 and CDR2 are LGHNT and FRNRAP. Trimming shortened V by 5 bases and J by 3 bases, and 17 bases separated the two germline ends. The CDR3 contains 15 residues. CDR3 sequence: CASGPGVWQDYEQYF. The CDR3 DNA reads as TGTGCTAGTGGTCCCGGCGTGTGGCAAGACTACGAGCAGTACTTC.

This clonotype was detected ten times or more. The CDR3 is CASSKGGYGYTF. For the CDR3, the DNA is TGTGCCAGCAGCAAAGGGGGATATGGCTACACCTTC. The chain joins TRBV6-5 to TRBJ1-2; tentatively, D is TRBD1 (6 bases). The CDR3 length is 12 residues. With 6 bases removed from V and 5 bases from J, the gap between germline ends came to 10 bases. Looked up from germline, CDR1 is MNHEY and CDR2 is SVGAGI.

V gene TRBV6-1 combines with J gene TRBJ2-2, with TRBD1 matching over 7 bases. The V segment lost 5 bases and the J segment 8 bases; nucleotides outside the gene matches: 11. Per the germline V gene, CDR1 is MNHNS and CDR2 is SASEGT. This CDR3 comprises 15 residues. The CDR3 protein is CASSPTGLKTGELFF. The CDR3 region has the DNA TGTGCCAGCAGTCCGACAGGGCTAAAAACTGGGGAGCTGTTTTTT.

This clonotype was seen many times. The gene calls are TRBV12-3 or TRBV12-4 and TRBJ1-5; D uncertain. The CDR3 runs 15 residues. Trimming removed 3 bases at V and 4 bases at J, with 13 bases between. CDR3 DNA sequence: TGTGCCAGCAGTTTCCTCGGAGTCGGAAATCAGCCCCAGCATTTT. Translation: CASSFLGVGNQPQHF.

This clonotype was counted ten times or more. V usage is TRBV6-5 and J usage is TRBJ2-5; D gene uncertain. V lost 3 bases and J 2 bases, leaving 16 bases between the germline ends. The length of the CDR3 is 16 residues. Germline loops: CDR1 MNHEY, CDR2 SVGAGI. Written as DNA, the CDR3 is TGTGCCAGCAGTTATGGATACCTTGGGCCTCAAGAGACCCAGTACTTC. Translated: CASSYGYLGPQETQYF.

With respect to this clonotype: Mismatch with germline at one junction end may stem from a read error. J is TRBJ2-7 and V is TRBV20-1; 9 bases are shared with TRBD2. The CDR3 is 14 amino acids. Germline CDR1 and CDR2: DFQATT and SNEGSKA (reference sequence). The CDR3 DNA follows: TGCAGTGCCAGAGAGACTAGCGGATCCTACGAGCAGTACTTC. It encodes CSARETSGSYEQYF.

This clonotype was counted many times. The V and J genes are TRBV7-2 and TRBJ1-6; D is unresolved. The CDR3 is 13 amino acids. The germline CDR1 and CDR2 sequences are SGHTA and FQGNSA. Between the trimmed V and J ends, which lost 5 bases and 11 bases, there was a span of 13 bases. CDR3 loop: CASSDRTSAPLHF. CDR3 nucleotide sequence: TGTGCCAGCAGCGACCGGACCAGTGCACCCCTCCACTTT.

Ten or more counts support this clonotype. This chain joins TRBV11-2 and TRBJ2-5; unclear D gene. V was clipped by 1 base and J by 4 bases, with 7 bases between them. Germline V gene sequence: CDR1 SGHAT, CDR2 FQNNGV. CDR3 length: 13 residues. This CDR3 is CASSLAPRETQYF. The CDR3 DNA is TGTGCCAGCAGCTTAGCCCCGCGAGAGACCCAGTACTTC.

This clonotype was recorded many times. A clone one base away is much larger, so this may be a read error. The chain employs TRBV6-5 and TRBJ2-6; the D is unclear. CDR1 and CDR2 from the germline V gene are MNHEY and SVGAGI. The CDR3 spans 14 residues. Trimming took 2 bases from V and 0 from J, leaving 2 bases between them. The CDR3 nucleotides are TGTGCCAGCAGTTACATCTCTGGGGCCAACGTCCTGACTTTC. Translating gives CASSYISGANVLTF.